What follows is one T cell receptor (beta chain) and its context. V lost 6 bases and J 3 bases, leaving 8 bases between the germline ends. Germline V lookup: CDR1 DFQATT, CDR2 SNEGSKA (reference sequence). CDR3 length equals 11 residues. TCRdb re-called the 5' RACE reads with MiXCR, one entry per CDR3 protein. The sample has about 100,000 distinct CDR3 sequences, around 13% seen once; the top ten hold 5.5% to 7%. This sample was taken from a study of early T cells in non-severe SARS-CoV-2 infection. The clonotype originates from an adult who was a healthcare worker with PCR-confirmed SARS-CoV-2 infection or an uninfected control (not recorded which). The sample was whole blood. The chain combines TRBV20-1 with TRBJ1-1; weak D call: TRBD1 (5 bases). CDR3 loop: CSAKGHTEAFF. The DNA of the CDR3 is TGCAGTGCCAAGGGGCACACTGAAGCTTTCTTT.